There are a few counts of the clone carrying this T cell receptor (beta chain). Its antigen is unidentified. This specimen comes from a study of T cells after yellow fever vaccination. At the level of the study: Libraries from low-cell-number fractions were prepared with the SMART-Seq v4 Ultra Low Input RNA kit. General study results and limits: Clones from primary vaccination mostly reappeared after the booster (about 97% CD4, around 90% CD8). Within FACS-sorted repertoires, abundant clonotypes contaminating from the bulk population could be present.

V gave up 4 bases and J gave up 14 bases; unmatched junction bases: 17. Germline V gene lookup returns CDR1 MNHEY and CDR2 SMNVEV (reference sequence). This CDR3 has 15 amino acids. Each CDR3 protein gets one entry after TCRdb re-called the 5' RACE reads with MiXCR. The sample has about 630,000 distinct CDR3 sequences, around an eighth seen once. This TCR came from a man aged 30-40 years who received the YFV17D yellow fever vaccine. Sequencing used PBMCs, obtained on the day of the yellow fever booster vaccination. The V and J genes are TRBV27 and TRBJ2-3; 8 nucleotides align to TRBD2. CDR3 bases: TGTGCCAGCAGTTCCGCGGGAGGAAACCGCTTAGTAGGGTATTTT. As protein: CASSSAGGNRLVGYF.